One and the same sample provided the 18 T cell receptor beta chains below, sequenced in a study of shared clonotypes between healthy human individuals. Repertoires were generated with immunoSEQ multiplex PCR, while TCRdb's copy carries only in-frame clones and drops some. The sample includes fewer than 500,000 clones, 60% to 80% of them seen just once. The specimen was PBMCs. The source is a middle-aged woman in good health. Some clones in this sample may be carry-over from other donors' samples.

V and J are TRBV28 and TRBJ2-7; D ambiguous. In germline, CDR1 is MDHEN, CDR2 SYDVKM. Trimming left V 6 bases short and J 6 bases short, with 12 bases between. This CDR3 has 12 residues. CDR3 protein: CASRPPSSEQYF. CDR3 DNA sequence: TGTGCCAGCAGACCCCCCAGTAGCGAGCAGTACTTC. Full variable domain (remainder filled in from reference TRBV28 and TRBJ2-7): DVKVTQSSRYLVKRTGEKVFLECVQDMDHENMFWYRQDPGLGLRLIYFSYDVKMKEKGDIPEGYSVSREKKERFSLILESASTNQTSMYLCASRPPSSEQYFGPGTRLTVT.

V is TRBV7-2 and J is TRBJ2-7; 10 bases fit TRBD1. This CDR3 has 15 residues. Germline loops: CDR1 SGHTA, CDR2 FQGNSA. V lost 5 bases, J lost 2 bases, and 6 bases stayed unmatched. The CDR3 reads CASSPTGGRTYEQYF. The CDR3 region has the DNA TGTGCCAGCAGCCCGACAGGGGGCCGAACCTACGAGCAGTACTTC.

The chain carries TRBV28 and TRBJ1-2; D perhaps matches TRBD1 (6 bases). The length of the CDR3 is 14 residues. V was shortened by 4 bases and J by 4 bases, with 13 bases between the two germline ends. From germline, CDR1 is MDHEN and CDR2 SYDVKM. DNA for the CDR3: TGTGCCAGCAGTTCACCGACAGGCTCCTATGGCTACACCTTC. Amino acid sequence: CASSSPTGSYGYTF.

A note on this clone: This sample includes further DNA sequences coding for the same CDR3. The V call is TRBV19, the J call TRBJ1-1, with TRBD1 matching over 7 bases. CDR1 is LNHDA and CDR2 is SQIVND in the germline V gene (reference sequence). V dropped 3 bases and J dropped 3; count of bases not matched to a gene: 4. The CDR3 is 14 residues long. CDR3: CASSIGQGDTEAFF. The CDR3 coding sequence is TGTGCCAGTAGTATTGGGCAGGGGGACACTGAAGCTTTCTTT.

V usage is TRBV28 and J usage is TRBJ2-5, with 15 nucleotides matching TRBD2. CDR3 size: 18 residues. CDR1 is MDHEN, CDR2 SYDVKM, per germline. J was trimmed by 5 bases and V by 7 bases; bases with no gene match: 14. The CDR3 spells CASNARGLAGGSKETQYF. The CDR3 nucleotides read TGTGCCAGCAATGCCCGGGGACTAGCGGGAGGAAGTAAGGAGACCCAGTACTTC.

The chain is built from TRBV2 and TRBJ2-3; tentative D call: TRBD2 (6 bases). Looked up from germline, CDR1 is SNHLY and CDR2 is FYNNEI. This CDR3 has 15 residues. V was cut by 6 bases and J by 8 bases, with 21 bases left in between. This CDR3 is CASSGGPAVGGTQYF. CDR3 DNA: TGTGCCAGCAGCGGGGGTCCGGCGGTGGGTGGTACGCAGTATTTT.

The chain combines TRBV9 with TRBJ1-4; D unclear. The CDR3 covers 14 residues. The V and J ends lost 1 base and 0 bases respectively, with 4 bases between them. CDR1 is SGDLS, CDR2 YYNGEE, per germline. The CDR3 loop is CASSVQATNEKLFF. The CDR3 DNA reads as TGTGCCAGCAGCGTACAGGCAACTAATGAAAAACTGTTTTTT.

The chain uses TRBV28 and TRBJ1-1; D perhaps matches TRBD1 (6 bases). V was pared by 7 bases and J by 0 bases, with 15 bases between. The CDR3 runs to 15 residues. Germline V gives CDR1 MDHEN, CDR2 SYDVKM. CDR3 region: CASTGQPTMNTEAFF. CDR3 nucleotides: TGTGCCAGCACCGGACAGCCCACCATGAACACTGAAGCTTTCTTT.

This chain joins TRBV28 and TRBJ1-4; TRBD1 matches 8 bases. V dropped 2 bases and J dropped 5; count of bases not matched to a gene: 4. The CDR3 runs 15 residues. Germline values: CDR1 MDHEN, CDR2 SYDVKM. CDR3 bases: TGTGCCAGCAGTTTACAGGGGGCCGGGAATGAAAAACTGTTTTTT. This codes for CASSLQGAGNEKLFF.

This clone has a handful of counts. The genes are TRBV6-4 and TRBJ1-5; 8 bases agree with TRBD1. The CDR3 runs to 16 residues. Germline trimming cut 0 bases from V and 3 bases from J; bases unmatched to any gene: 4. Germline-derived CDR1 and CDR2 are MRHNA and SNTAGT. The CDR3 sequence is CASSDSRQGNNQPQHF. In DNA form, the CDR3 reads TGTGCCAGCAGTGACTCGAGACAGGGGAACAATCAGCCCCAGCATTTT.

This chain uses TRBV2 with TRBJ2-7; 7 nucleotides agree with TRBD1. Germline loops: CDR1 SNHLY, CDR2 FYNNEI. The CDR3 consists of 13 residues. Trimming at V came to 8 bases and at J to 11 bases, leaving 15 bases not matched to a gene. CDR3 protein: CASSFKPGQRKYF. The DNA of the CDR3 is TGTGCCAGCTCTTTTAAACCGGGACAGCGTAAGTACTTC.

V and J are TRBV7-8 and TRBJ2-6, with TRBD1 as a possible D gene (5 bases). The V end was cut by 6 bases, the J end by 1 base, with 16 bases between. The CDR3 has 17 amino acids. Germline assignment: CDR1 SGHVS and CDR2 FQNEAQ. The CDR3 DNA reads as TGTGCCAGCAGGAAGAGTGGGGCCAGGTCTGGGGCCAACGTCCTGACTTTC. It is translated as CASRKSGARSGANVLTF.

The V and J genes are TRBV27 and TRBJ2-7; D call uncertain. The length of the CDR3 is 12 residues. Trimming cost V 4 bases and J 0 bases, with 4 bases left between them. Germline CDR1 is MNHEY and CDR2 is SMNVEV (reference sequence). CDR3 sequence reads: CASSSSSYEQYF. CDR3 bases: TGTGCCAGCAGTTCCAGCTCCTACGAGCAGTACTTC.

The J gene is TRBJ2-1, the V gene TRBV28; D might be TRBD1 (6 bases). CDR3 length: 15 residues. V was shortened by 3 bases and J by 4 bases, with 13 bases between the two germline ends. Germline CDR1 reads MDHEN; CDR2 reads SYDVKM. DNA of the CDR3: TGTGCCAGCAGTTTGCTTTCGGGACAATACAATGAGCAGTTCTTC. Translated, it gives CASSLLSGQYNEQFF.

V is TRBV30 and J is TRBJ2-6; 9 nucleotides match TRBD1. Germline V gene data show CDR1 as GTSNPN and CDR2 as SVGIG (reference sequence). With V trimmed by 0 bases and J by 4 bases, 22 bases remained unmatched. CDR3 size: 22 residues. DNA for the CDR3: TGTGCCTGGAGTGTACTGTGGGCCCTTCCGGGACAGGGTGGTGCCGGGGCCAACGTCCTGACTTTC. This encodes CAWSVLWALPGQGGAGANVLTF.

A word on this clone: Within the sample, other DNA sequences also encode this same CDR3. This chain joins TRBV7-2 and TRBJ2-7; D is uncertain. Trimming pared 0 bases from V and 3 bases from J, leaving 6 bases between. The CDR3 is made up of 13 amino acids. Germline CDR1 SGHTA, CDR2 FQGNSA. The CDR3 spells CASSLAGVYEQYF. CDR3 in DNA: TGTGCCAGCAGCTTAGCGGGCGTCTACGAGCAGTACTTC.

This chain connects TRBV5-4 to TRBJ1-2; no clear D gene. The V and J ends lost 3 bases and 8 bases respectively, with 11 bases between them. The CDR3 covers 12 residues. Germline CDR1 SGHNT, CDR2 YYREEE (reference sequence). The CDR3 region has the DNA TGTGCCAGCAGCTCCGGGAGCCGGGGCTACACCTTC. Protein product: CASSSGSRGYTF.

The chain couples TRBV19 to TRBJ2-1; D call uncertain. The germline gives CDR1 LNHDA, CDR2 SQIVND (reference sequence). V was trimmed by 3 bases and J by 2 bases, leaving 11 bases between them. CDR3 length equals 15 residues. This chain's CDR3 is CASSIEVWPYNEQFF. The CDR3 nucleotides are TGTGCCAGTAGTATCGAGGTTTGGCCCTACAATGAGCAGTTCTTC.